This T cell receptor (beta chain) was observed in a study of CD8+ T cells in alopecia areata. Sequencing relied on a cDNA template that was reverse transcribed from extracted RNA. Profiling relied on immunoSEQ multiplex PCR, and the TCRdb table lists in-frame clones only, not all of them. This sample has fewer than 200,000 clones, with approximately 59% found just once. This CDR3 region has 13 residues. Per germline, CDR1 MNHEY and CDR2 SMNVEV (reference sequence). V dropped 6 bases and J dropped 7 bases, with 13 bases sitting between them. The authors sorted CD4+ and CD8+ T cells from PBMCs. The specimen comprised CD4+ T cells sorted from blood, sampled at week 0. The chain is built from TRBV27 and TRBJ1-5, with no clear D. The receptor comes from a human donor with alopecia areata. The CDR3 region is CASRSFDGQPQHF. The CDR3 region has the DNA TGTGCCAGCAGATCCTTTGACGGGCAGCCCCAGCATTTT.